The entry below gives a single T cell receptor beta chain sequence along with its context. The antigen remains unidentified. TCRdb used MiXCR to reprocess the 5' RACE reads, holding one entry per CDR3 protein. In the table there are some 570,000 distinct CDR3 sequences, about a fifth of which are singletons. This sample is drawn from a study of identical twins. This CDR3 is 13 amino acids long. The V end was cut by 7 bases, the J end by 5 bases, with 11 bases between. Each donor (without exception) was a healthy Caucasian. Overall study findings and caveats: Twins shared beta out-of-frame sequences in excess, but this excess was weaker. There were fewer insertions in abundant cord blood beta clonotypes, but memory repertoires showed no such pattern.

The data were also submitted as part of a second study, on yellow fever vaccine responses in identical twins.

This receptor was taken from a woman between 18 and 30 years old in good health. Sequenced sample: CD4+ T cells sorted from blood. The V call is TRBV12-3 or TRBV12-4, the J call TRBJ2-2; D assignment may be TRBD1 or TRBD2 (5 bases each). CDR3 loop: CASTQGETGELFF. CDR3 coding DNA: TGTGCCAGCACCCAGGGAGAGACCGGGGAGCTGTTTTTT.